The 6 T cell receptor beta chains in this list originate from one sample, sequenced in a study of cytomegalovirus exposure and HLA in healthy donors. It was with 60 Vbeta and 13 Jbeta primers that the PCR ran. Profiled with immunoSEQ multiplex PCR; TCRdb holds only in-frame clones, not every one. The ten top clones account for less than 2%, within a sample of roughly 45,000 clones. The source material was PBMCs. The source is a woman younger than 45 in good health and CMV-seronegative.

This sequence joins TRBV4-3 and TRBJ2-3; 9 bases are a match to TRBD2. Trimming removed 3 bases from V and 1 base from J; junction bases left unmatched: 5. Germline-derived CDR1 and CDR2 are LGHNA and YSLEER. This CDR3 has 16 residues. The chain's CDR3 is CASSHVAGEGTDTQYF. The DNA for the CDR3 is TGCGCCAGCAGCCATGTAGCGGGAGAGGGCACAGATACGCAGTATTTT.

The CDR3 reads CASSPRWREATDTQYF. CDR3 bases: TGTGCCAGCAGCCCCCGTTGGAGGGAGGCAACAGATACGCAGTATTTT. V and J are TRBV9 and TRBJ2-3, with D possibly matching TRBD2 (6 bases). Germline CDR1 and CDR2: SGDLS and YYNGEE. The CDR3 covers 16 residues. The V and J ends lost 4 bases and 3 bases respectively, with 18 bases between them.

The gene calls are TRBV5-1 and TRBJ2-1, with a possible D match to TRBD1 (7 bases). The CDR3 consists of 15 residues. Trimming left V 4 bases short and J 3 bases short, with 14 bases between. Germline lookup yields CDR1 SGHRS and CDR2 YFSETQ. The CDR3 protein is CASSPQGGGYNEQFF. The CDR3, as DNA: TGCGCCAGCAGCCCCCAGGGGGGAGGCTACAATGAGCAGTTCTTC.

V gene TRBV15 combines with J gene TRBJ2-7, with TRBD1 matching 11 bases. Germline trimming cut 4 bases from V and 7 bases from J; bases unmatched to any gene: 6. The CDR3 sequence is 14 residues long. Germline V CDR1 and CDR2: LNHNV, YYDKDF (reference sequence). The CDR3 is CATSMGQGGLEQYF. The CDR3 DNA reads TGTGCCACCAGCATGGGACAGGGGGGTTTGGAGCAGTACTTC. The complete variable domain, with remaining parts taken from reference TRBV15 and TRBJ2-7, reads DAMVIQNPRYQVTQFGKPVTLSCSQTLNHNVMYWYQQKSSQAPKLLFHYYDKDFNNEADTPDNFQSRRPNTSFCFLDIRSPGLGDTAMYLCATSMGQGGLEQYFGPGTRLTVT.

The V and J genes are TRBV6-1 and TRBJ2-3; D may be TRBD1 (6 bases). The V end was cut by 0 bases, the J end by 0 bases, with 7 bases between. Germline-derived CDR1 and CDR2 are MNHNS and SASEGT. The CDR3 runs to 15 residues. The CDR3 DNA follows: TGTGCCAGCAGTGAAGCGACAGGAAGCACAGATACGCAGTATTTT. This sequence encodes CASSEATGSTDTQYF.

V is TRBV7-2 and J is TRBJ2-7; D perhaps matches TRBD1 (5 bases). Germline V gene data show CDR1 as SGHTA and CDR2 as FQGNSA. Trimming left V 6 bases short and J 0 bases short, with 12 bases between. The CDR3 is made up of 14 amino acids. CDR3 sequence (DNA): TGTGCCAGCAGGCTAAAAAGGGGCTCCTACGAGCAGTACTTC. This codes for CASRLKRGSYEQYF.